This T cell receptor (beta chain) was documented in a study of cytomegalovirus exposure and HLA in healthy donors. Study context: Earlier, approximately 110 million unique TCR beta sequences were recovered from approximately 180 million T cells by an analysis. Study-level findings and limits: As was reported, the classifier diagnosed cytomegalovirus status with high specificity and sensitivity.

For this clone: The antigen remains unidentified.

The study ran its PCR with 60 Vbeta and 13 Jbeta primers. Per the original methods: An analysis that came later counted 60 million to 80 million unique TCR beta chains, approximately 10 million shared. TCRdb keeps only in-frame clones here, not all; method: immunoSEQ multiplex PCR. V and J calls and clone size come straight from that table; D and trimming were deduced from the DNA. Seen here are under 200,000 clones, approximately 84% observed once, and the top ten hold under 9%. Germline V lookup: CDR1 SNHLY, CDR2 FYNNEI. The V segment lost 7 bases and the J segment 5 bases; nucleotides outside the gene matches: 7. The CDR3 sequence is 14 residues long.

The sequenced material came from PBMCs. The sequence derives from a woman aged 40-49 years in good health and CMV-seropositive. The chain uses TRBV2 and TRBJ2-5, with 10 bases aligning to TRBD2. This CDR3 is CASITSGAVETQYF. In DNA, the CDR3 is TGTGCCAGCATTACTAGCGGGGCGGTGGAGACCCAGTACTTC.